The present entry profiles one T cell receptor beta chain with its context. The antigen is undetermined. Germline V gene sequence: CDR1 MNHEY, CDR2 SVGEGT. Trimming took 4 bases from V and 7 from J; bases not matched to a gene: 14. The CDR3 covers 17 residues. This sample is part of a study of blood T cells in healthy people across ages. Study-wide results and limits: Lack of knowledge of donor CMV status possibly confounded expanded clonotype changes. There was a strong correlation between TCR beta diversity and naive T cell percentage.

Primed by a sample-barcoded 5' primer and a J-beta primer mix, a second PCR proceeded for roughly 7 to 12 cycles. TCRdb ran MiXCR on the 5' RACE reads and lists one entry per CDR3 protein. Of hundreds of thousands of distinct CDR3 sequences in the sample, around half are singletons; the top ten hold roughly 31%. The rearrangement links TRBV6-2 or TRBV6-3 to TRBJ2-7; 12 positions match TRBD2. The source material was blood. The receptor's source is a woman aged 55-70 years in good health. In nucleotides, the CDR3 is TGTGCCAGCAGTTCCAGACTAGCGGGAGTGGGCTACAATGAGCAGTACTTC. Translating it yields CASSSRLAGVGYNEQYF.